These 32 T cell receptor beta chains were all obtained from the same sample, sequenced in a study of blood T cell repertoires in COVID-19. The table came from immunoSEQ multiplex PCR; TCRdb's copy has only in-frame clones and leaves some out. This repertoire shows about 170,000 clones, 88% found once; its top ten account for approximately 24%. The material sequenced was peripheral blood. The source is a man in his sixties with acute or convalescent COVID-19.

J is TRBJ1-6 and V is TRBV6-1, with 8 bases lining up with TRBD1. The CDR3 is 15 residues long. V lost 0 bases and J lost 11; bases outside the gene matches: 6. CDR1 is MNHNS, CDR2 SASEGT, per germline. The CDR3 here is CASSEAWGQAAPLHF. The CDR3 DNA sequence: TGTGCCAGCAGTGAAGCCTGGGGACAGGCGGCACCCCTCCACTTT.

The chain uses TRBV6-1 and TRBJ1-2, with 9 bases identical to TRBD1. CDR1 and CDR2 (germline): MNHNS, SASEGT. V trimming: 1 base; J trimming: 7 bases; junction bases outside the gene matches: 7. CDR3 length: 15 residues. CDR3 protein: CASSEDRTGDGGYTF. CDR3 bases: TGTGCCAGCAGTGAAGACAGGACAGGGGATGGTGGCTACACCTTC.

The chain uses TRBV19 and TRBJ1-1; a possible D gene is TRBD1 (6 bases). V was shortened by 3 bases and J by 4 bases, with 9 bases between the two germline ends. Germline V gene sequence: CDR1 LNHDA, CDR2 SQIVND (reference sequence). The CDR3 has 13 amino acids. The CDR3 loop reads CASSIGTLTEAFF. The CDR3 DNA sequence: TGTGCCAGTAGTATCGGGACACTCACTGAAGCTTTCTTT.

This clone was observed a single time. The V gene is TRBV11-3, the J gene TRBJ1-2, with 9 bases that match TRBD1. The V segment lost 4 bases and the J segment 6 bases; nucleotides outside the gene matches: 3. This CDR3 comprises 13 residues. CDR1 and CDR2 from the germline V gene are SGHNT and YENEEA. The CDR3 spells CASSSTGGHGYTF. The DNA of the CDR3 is TGTGCCAGCAGCTCTACAGGGGGCCATGGCTACACCTTC.

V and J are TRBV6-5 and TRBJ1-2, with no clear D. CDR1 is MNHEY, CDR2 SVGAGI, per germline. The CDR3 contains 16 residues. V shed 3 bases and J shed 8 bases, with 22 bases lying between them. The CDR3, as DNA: TGTGCCAGCAGTTATTCACCGGGAGGCAACCTGGGAGGCTACACCTTC. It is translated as CASSYSPGGNLGGYTF.

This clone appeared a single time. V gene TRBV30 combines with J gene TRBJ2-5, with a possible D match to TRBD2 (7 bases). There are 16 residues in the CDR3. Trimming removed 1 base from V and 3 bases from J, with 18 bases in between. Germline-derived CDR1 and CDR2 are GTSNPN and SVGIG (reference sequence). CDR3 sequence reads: CAWSASLTGGEETQYF. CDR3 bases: TGTGCCTGGAGTGCATCCTTAACGGGGGGCGAAGAGACCCAGTACTTC.

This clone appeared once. CDR3 in amino acids: CASSARQVNEQFF. DNA for the CDR3: TGTGCCAGCAGCGCACGACAAGTCAATGAGCAGTTCTTC. This chain connects TRBV11-2 to TRBJ2-1; D uncertain. This CDR3 contains 13 residues. Trimming cost V 5 bases and J 6 bases, with 11 bases left between them. Germline V lookup: CDR1 SGHAT, CDR2 FQNNGV.

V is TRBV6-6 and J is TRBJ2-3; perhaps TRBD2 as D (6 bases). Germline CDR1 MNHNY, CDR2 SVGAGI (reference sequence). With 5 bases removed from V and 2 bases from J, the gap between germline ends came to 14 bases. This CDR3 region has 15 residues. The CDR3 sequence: CASSQPLDYTDTQYF. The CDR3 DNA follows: TGTGCCAGCAGTCAACCCTTGGACTACACAGATACGCAGTATTTT.

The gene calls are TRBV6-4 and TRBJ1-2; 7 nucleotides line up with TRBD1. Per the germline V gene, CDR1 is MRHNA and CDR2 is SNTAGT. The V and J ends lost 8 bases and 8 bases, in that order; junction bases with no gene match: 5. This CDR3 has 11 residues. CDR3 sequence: CASQGGFGYTF. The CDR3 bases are TGTGCCAGCCAGGGGGGTTTCGGCTACACCTTC.

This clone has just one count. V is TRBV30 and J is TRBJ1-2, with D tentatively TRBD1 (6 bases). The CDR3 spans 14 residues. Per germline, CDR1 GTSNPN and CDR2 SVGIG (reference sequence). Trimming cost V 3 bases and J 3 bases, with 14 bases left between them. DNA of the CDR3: TGTGCCTGGAGGAAGGAGGGGGGGCACTATGGCTACACCTTC. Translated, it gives CAWRKEGGHYGYTF.

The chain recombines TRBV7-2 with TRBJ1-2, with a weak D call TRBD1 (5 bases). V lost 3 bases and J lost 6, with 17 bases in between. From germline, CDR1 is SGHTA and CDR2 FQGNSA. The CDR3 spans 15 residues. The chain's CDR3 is CASSLGGGSHNGYTF. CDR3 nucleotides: TGTGCCAGCAGCTTGGGGGGAGGCAGCCACAATGGCTACACCTTC.

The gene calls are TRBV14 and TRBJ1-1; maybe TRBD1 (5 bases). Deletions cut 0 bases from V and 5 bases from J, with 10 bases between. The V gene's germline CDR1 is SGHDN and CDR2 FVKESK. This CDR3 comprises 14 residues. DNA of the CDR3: TGTGCCAGCAGCCAAGACAGGGCGCGGACTGAAGCTTTCTTT. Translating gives CASSQDRARTEAFF.

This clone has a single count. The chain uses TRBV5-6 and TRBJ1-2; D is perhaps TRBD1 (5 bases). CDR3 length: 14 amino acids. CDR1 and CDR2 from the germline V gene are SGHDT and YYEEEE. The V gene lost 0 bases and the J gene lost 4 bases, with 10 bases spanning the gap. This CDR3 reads CASSLVGVGYGYTF. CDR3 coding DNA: TGTGCCAGCAGCTTGGTAGGGGTCGGCTATGGCTACACCTTC. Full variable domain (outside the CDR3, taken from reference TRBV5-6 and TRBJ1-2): DAGVTQSPTHLIKTRGQQVTLRCSPKSGHDTVSWYQQALGQGPQFIFQYYEEEERQRGNFPDRFSGHQFPNYSSELNVNALLLGDSALYLCASSLVGVGYGYTFGSGTRLTVV.

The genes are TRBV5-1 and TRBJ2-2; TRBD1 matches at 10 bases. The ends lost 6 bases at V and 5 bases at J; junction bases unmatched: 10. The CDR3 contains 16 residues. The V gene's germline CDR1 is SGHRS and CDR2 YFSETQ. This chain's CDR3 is CASNLAGTGVTGELFF. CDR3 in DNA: TGCGCCAGCAACTTAGCCGGGACAGGGGTTACCGGGGAGCTGTTTTTT.

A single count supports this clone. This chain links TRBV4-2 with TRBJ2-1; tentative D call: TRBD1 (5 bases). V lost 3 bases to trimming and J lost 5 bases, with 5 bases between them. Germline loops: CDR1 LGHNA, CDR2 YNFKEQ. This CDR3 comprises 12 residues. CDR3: CASSQDNNEQFF. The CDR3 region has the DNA TGTGCCAGCAGCCAGGACAACAATGAGCAGTTCTTC.

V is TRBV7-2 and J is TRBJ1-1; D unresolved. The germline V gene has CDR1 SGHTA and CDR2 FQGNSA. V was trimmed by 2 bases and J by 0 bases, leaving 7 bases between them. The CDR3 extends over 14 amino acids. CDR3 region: CASSLQLVNTEAFF. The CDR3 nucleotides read TGTGCCAGCAGCTTACAACTTGTGAACACTGAAGCTTTCTTT. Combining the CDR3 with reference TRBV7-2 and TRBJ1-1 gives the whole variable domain GAGVSQSPSNKVTEKGKDVELRCDPISGHTALYWYRQSLGQGLEFLIYFQGNSAPDKSGLPSDRFSAERTGGSVSTLTIQRTQQEDSAVYLCASSLQLVNTEAFFGQGTRLTVV.

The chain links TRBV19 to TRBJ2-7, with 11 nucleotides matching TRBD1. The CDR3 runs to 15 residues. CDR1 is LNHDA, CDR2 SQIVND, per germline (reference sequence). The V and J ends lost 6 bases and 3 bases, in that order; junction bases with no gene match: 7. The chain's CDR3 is CASRRGGTGGYEQYF. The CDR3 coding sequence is TGTGCCAGTAGGCGTGGCGGGACAGGGGGCTACGAGCAGTACTTC.

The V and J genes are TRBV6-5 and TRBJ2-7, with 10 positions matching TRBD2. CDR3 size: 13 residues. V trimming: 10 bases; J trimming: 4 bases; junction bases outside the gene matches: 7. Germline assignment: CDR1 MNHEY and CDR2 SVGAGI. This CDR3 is CATQREGSYEQYF. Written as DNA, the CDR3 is TGTGCCACCCAGCGGGAGGGGTCGTACGAGCAGTACTTC.

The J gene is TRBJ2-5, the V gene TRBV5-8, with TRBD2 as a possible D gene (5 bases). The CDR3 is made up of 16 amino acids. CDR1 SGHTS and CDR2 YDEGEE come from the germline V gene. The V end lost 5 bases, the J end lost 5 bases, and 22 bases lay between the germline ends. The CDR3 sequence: CASSPPWTGRRETQYF. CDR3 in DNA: TGTGCCAGCAGTCCCCCGTGGACGGGAAGGCGGGAGACCCAGTACTTC. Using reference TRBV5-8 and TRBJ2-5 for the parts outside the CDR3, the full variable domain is EAGVTQSPTHLIKTRGQQATLRCSPISGHTSVYWYQQALGLGLQFLLWYDEGEERNRGNFPPRFSGRQFPNYSSELNVNALELEDSALYLCASSPPWTGRRETQYFGPGTRLLVL.

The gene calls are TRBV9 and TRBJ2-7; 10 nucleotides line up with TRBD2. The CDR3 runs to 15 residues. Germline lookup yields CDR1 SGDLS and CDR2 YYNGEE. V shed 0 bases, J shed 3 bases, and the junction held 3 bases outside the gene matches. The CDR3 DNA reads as TGTGCCAGCAGCGTAGGAACTAGCGGGATCTACGAGCAGTACTTC. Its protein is CASSVGTSGIYEQYF.

The CDR3 DNA reads as TGTGCCAGCAGCTACGGGACTGCGGCCGGGGAGCTGTTTTTT. Protein: CASSYGTAAGELFF. V and J are TRBV5-6 and TRBJ2-2; tentative D call: TRBD2 (6 bases). The CDR3 contains 14 residues. With 3 bases removed from V and 6 bases from J, the gap between germline ends came to 12 bases. The germline V gene encodes CDR1 SGHDT and CDR2 YYEEEE.

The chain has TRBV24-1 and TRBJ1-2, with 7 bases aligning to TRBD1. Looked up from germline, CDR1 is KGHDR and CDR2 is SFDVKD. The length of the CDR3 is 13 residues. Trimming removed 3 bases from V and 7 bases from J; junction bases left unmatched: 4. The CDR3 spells CATSDGTASGYTF. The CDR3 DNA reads TGTGCCACCAGTGATGGGACAGCTAGTGGCTACACCTTC.

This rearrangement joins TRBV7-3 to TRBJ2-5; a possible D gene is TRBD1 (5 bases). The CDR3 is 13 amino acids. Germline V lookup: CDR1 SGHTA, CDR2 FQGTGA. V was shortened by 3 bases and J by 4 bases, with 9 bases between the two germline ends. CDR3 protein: CASSFDSSETQYF. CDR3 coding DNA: TGTGCCAGCAGCTTCGACAGTTCAGAGACCCAGTACTTC.

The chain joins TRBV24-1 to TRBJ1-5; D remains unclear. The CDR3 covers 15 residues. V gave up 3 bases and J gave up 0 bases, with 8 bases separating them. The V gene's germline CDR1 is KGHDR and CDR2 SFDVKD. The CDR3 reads CATSDRGVSNQPQHF. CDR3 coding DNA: TGTGCCACCAGTGATCGCGGGGTTAGCAATCAGCCCCAGCATTTT.

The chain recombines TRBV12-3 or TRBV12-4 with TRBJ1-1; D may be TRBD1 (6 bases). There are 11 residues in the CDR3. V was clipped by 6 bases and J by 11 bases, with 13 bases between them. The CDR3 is CASSLSGVAFF. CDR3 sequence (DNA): TGTGCCAGCAGCCTGTCAGGGGTGGCTTTCTTT.

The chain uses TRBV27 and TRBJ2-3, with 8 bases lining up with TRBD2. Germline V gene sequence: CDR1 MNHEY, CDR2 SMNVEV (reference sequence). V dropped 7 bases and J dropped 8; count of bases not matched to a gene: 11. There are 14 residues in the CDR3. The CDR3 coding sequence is TGTGCCAGCATGGTGGTACGGGGGGGCGCTACGCAGTATTTT. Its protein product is CASMVVRGGATQYF.

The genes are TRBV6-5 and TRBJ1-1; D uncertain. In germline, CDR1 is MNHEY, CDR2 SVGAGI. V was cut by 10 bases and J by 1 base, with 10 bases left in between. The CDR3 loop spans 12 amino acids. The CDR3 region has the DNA TGTGCCACTTATCGGGGGAACACTGAAGCTTTCTTT. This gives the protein CATYRGNTEAFF.

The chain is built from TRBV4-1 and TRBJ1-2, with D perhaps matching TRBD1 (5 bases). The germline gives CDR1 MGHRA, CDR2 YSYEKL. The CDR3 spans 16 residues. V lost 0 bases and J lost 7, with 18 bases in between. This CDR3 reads CASSQDLRGGIGGYTF. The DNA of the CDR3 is TGCGCCAGCAGCCAAGATCTACGGGGGGGGATCGGTGGCTACACCTTC.

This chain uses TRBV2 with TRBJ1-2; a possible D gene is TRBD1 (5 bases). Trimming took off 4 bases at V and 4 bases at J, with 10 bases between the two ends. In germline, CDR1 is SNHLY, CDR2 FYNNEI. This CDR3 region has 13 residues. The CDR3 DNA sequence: TGTGCCAGCAGTGTCGGGGGGTCCTATGGCTACACCTTC. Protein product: CASSVGGSYGYTF.

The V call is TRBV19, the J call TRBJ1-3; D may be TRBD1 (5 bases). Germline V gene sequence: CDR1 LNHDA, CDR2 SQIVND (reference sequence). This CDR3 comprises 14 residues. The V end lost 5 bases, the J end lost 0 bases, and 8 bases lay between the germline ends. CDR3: CASSPGISGNTIYF. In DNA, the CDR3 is TGTGCCAGTAGTCCAGGGATCTCTGGAAACACCATATATTTT.

The CDR3 region is CATSEGHTGELFF. For the CDR3, the DNA is TGTGCCACCAGTGAGGGGCACACCGGGGAGCTGTTTTTT. The V gene is TRBV24-1, the J gene TRBJ2-2, with D maybe TRBD1 (5 bases). Trimming removed 4 bases from V and 3 bases from J, with 5 bases in between. The CDR3 spans 13 residues. CDR1 is KGHDR, CDR2 SFDVKD, per germline.

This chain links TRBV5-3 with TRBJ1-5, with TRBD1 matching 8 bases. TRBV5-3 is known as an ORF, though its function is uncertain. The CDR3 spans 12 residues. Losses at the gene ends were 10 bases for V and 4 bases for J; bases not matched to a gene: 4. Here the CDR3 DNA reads TGTGCCGGATACAGGGGGAATCAGCCCCAGCATTTT. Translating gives CAGYRGNQPQHF.